These 19 T cell receptor beta chains share one sample of origin, sequenced in a study of blood T cell repertoires in COVID-19. Sequencing was performed with immunoSEQ multiplex PCR; in TCRdb, only in-frame clones are kept and a portion is missing. The table shows hundreds of thousands of clones, with approximately 86% occurring only once. The sample was PBMCs or T cells enriched from blood (not recorded which). All receptors come from a woman aged 55-70 years who had recovered from COVID-19.

At least ten counts were recorded for this clone. The chain has TRBV5-1 and TRBJ1-4; TRBD1 matches 8 bases. CDR3 length: 15 residues. Germline V gives CDR1 SGHRS, CDR2 YFSETQ. J lost 4 bases, V lost 0 bases, and 2 bases had no gene match. DNA for the CDR3: TGCGCCAGCAGCTTGGGACAGGGGATTAATGAAAAACTGTTTTTT. This sequence encodes CASSLGQGINEKLFF.

In its sample, this clone was seen a few times. The chain uses TRBV28 and TRBJ1-2, with D perhaps TRBD1 (6 bases). Per the germline V gene, CDR1 is MDHEN and CDR2 is SYDVKM. The V and J ends lost 5 bases and 5 bases respectively, with 24 bases between them. The CDR3 spans 17 residues. Here the CDR3 DNA reads TGTGCCAGCAGTCTCCGCGGGGGCAGACCTCAGGGGTATGGCTACACCTTC. It yields the protein CASSLRGGRPQGYGYTF.

The chain is built from TRBV18 and TRBJ1-2, with no clear D. Trimming took 0 bases from V and 4 from J, leaving 12 bases between them. The CDR3 has 15 amino acids. The germline CDR1 and CDR2 sequences are KGHSH and LQKENI. DNA of the CDR3: TGTGCCAGCTCACCACCCCAGCCCAGGTTCTATGGCTACACCTTC. Residues: CASSPPQPRFYGYTF.

The rearrangement uses TRBV3-1 (or the pseudogene TRBV3-2) and TRBJ1-3; tentatively, D is TRBD1 (6 bases). Trimming removed 5 bases from V and 4 bases from J, with 12 bases in between. Per the germline V gene, CDR1 is LGHDT and CDR2 is YNNKEL (reference sequence). This CDR3 is 14 amino acids long. The CDR3 loop is CASSTTGSGNTIYF. CDR3 DNA: TGTGCCAGCAGCACAACAGGGTCGGGAAACACCATATATTTT.

The chain has TRBV2 and TRBJ1-3; a possible D gene is TRBD1 (6 bases). Germline CDR1 is SNHLY and CDR2 is FYNNEI. This CDR3 comprises 13 residues. The germline V and J ends were trimmed by 10 bases and 2 bases, with 12 bases remaining between them. As DNA, the CDR3 is TGTGCCACCAAAGGGGGAACTGGAAACACCATATATTTT. It yields the protein CATKGGTGNTIYF.

The J gene is TRBJ2-1, the V gene TRBV5-4, with 7 bases aligning to TRBD2. The germline V gene has CDR1 SGHNT and CDR2 YYREEE (reference sequence). The CDR3 covers 15 residues. V lost 4 bases to trimming and J lost 6 bases; unmatched junction nucleotides: 10. CDR3 residues: CASSPGGLRSNEQFF. In DNA form, the CDR3 reads TGTGCCAGCAGCCCGGGAGGCCTCCGGAGCAATGAGCAGTTCTTC.

The chain combines TRBV4-1 with TRBJ1-3, with 9 bases identical to TRBD1. J gave up 7 bases and V 5 bases, and 12 bases lay outside the gene matches. This CDR3 comprises 16 residues. Germline values: CDR1 MGHRA, CDR2 YSYEKL. The CDR3 DNA reads TGCGCCAGCAGCGGTACAGGGGGGACAGGGATGAACACCATATATTTT. It yields the protein CASSGTGGTGMNTIYF.

The V call is TRBV6-4, the J call TRBJ2-2; 10 bases are shared with TRBD2. The CDR3 runs to 17 residues. J was trimmed by 0 bases and V by 4 bases; bases with no gene match: 5. Per germline, CDR1 MRHNA and CDR2 SNTAGT. The CDR3 DNA is TGTGCCAGCAGTGTACTAGCGGGGCCTTCGAACACCGGGGAGCTGTTTTTT. Its translation: CASSVLAGPSNTGELFF.

Here the CDR3 DNA reads TGCGCCAGCAGCTTGGGGACAGGGAGGGGGTACGAGCAGTACGTC. The encoded protein is CASSLGTGRGYEQYV. The chain couples TRBV5-1 to TRBJ2-7; tentatively, D is TRBD1 (8 bases). The CDR3 sequence is 15 residues long. Deletions cut 0 bases from V and 4 bases from J, with 14 bases between. Germline values: CDR1 SGHRS, CDR2 YFSETQ.

The rearrangement uses TRBV24-1 and TRBJ1-2; TRBD1 is a possible D gene (5 bases). Trimming took 1 base from V and 5 from J, leaving 13 bases between them. CDR1 and CDR2 from the germline V gene are KGHDR and SFDVKD. The CDR3 spans 15 residues. The chain's CDR3 is CATSDLRGGEYGYTF. CDR3 coding DNA: TGTGCCACCAGTGATTTAAGAGGAGGGGAGTATGGCTACACCTTC.

The chain joins TRBV11-2 to TRBJ1-1; TRBD1 matches at 7 bases. The CDR3 is made up of 15 amino acids. Germline lookup yields CDR1 SGHAT and CDR2 FQNNGV. V shed 4 bases, J shed 11 bases, and the junction held 16 bases outside the gene matches. The CDR3, as DNA: TGTGCCAGCAGCTCACTGACAGGGACGAATTTACGGGCTTTCTTT. Translation: CASSSLTGTNLRAFF.

J is TRBJ1-5 and V is TRBV12-2; no DNA check was done on the table's D call, TRBD1. TRBV12-2 is marked as a pseudogene. The CDR3 has 15 residues. Here the CDR3 DNA reads TGTGCAAGTCGCTTCGAGACACTCCAGGCCCAGCCCCAGCATTTT. It translates to CASRFETLQAQPQHF.

The chain employs TRBV7-9 and TRBJ2-1; 10 bases are shared with TRBD1. This CDR3 has 17 amino acids. Per germline, CDR1 SEHNR and CDR2 FQNEAQ (reference sequence). The J segment lost 4 bases and the V segment lost 4 bases, leaving 10 bases of the junction unmatched. The CDR3 sequence: CASSSRDRGPTYNEQFF. Here the CDR3 DNA reads TGTGCCAGCAGCTCCCGGGACAGGGGACCCACATACAATGAGCAGTTCTTC. Looking up the rest from reference TRBV7-9 and TRBJ2-1 gives the full variable domain: DTGVSQNPRHKITKRGQNVTFRCDPISEHNRLYWYRQTLGQGPEFLTYFQNEAQLEKSRLLSDRFSAERPKGSFSTLEIQRTEQGDSAMYLCASSSRDRGPTYNEQFFGPGTRLTVL.

The V gene is TRBV2, the J gene TRBJ1-2, with D unresolved. The V end was cut by 9 bases, the J end by 5 bases, with 16 bases between. The CDR3 has 13 amino acids. The germline gives CDR1 SNHLY, CDR2 FYNNEI. CDR3 nucleotide sequence: TGTGCCAGTCGACCGGGAATGGGGTATGGCTACACCTTC. Translating gives CASRPGMGYGYTF.

The J gene is TRBJ2-3, the V gene TRBV6-5, with D perhaps TRBD1 (6 bases). Per germline, CDR1 MNHEY and CDR2 SVGAGI. V was pared by 6 bases and J by 0 bases, with 7 bases between. The CDR3 is 13 residues long. CDR3: CASRGASTDTQYF. CDR3 coding DNA: TGTGCCAGCAGGGGGGCTAGCACAGATACGCAGTATTTT.

The rearrangement links TRBV12-3 or TRBV12-4 to TRBJ1-1; 7 bases fit TRBD1. V trimming: 7 bases; J trimming: 5 bases; junction bases outside the gene matches: 7. The CDR3 consists of 13 residues. The CDR3 is CASTTTGWTEAFF. The CDR3 bases are TGTGCCAGCACCACGACAGGGTGGACTGAAGCTTTCTTT.

V usage is TRBV11-2 and J usage is TRBJ2-3; possible D gene TRBD2, 6 bases. From germline, CDR1 is SGHAT and CDR2 FQNNGV. Between the trimmed V and J ends, which lost 0 bases and 2 bases, there was a span of 18 bases. The CDR3 is 18 amino acids. The CDR3 loop reads CASSLDEFRGTHTDTQYF. Here the CDR3 DNA reads TGTGCCAGCAGCTTAGATGAGTTCCGGGGGACTCACACAGATACGCAGTATTTT.

The chain joins TRBV5-1 to TRBJ2-2, with 11 bases fitting TRBD2. Looked up from germline, CDR1 is SGHRS and CDR2 is YFSETQ. J was trimmed by 1 base and V by 5 bases; bases with no gene match: 4. This CDR3 comprises 16 residues. Written as DNA, the CDR3 is TGCGCCAGCAGTCGCCTAGCGGGGGGGAACACCGGGGAGCTGTTTTTT. This translates into CASSRLAGGNTGELFF.

This clone was found once. A junction boundary mismatches the germline segment, possibly from a read error. The rearrangement uses TRBV7-7 and TRBJ2-2, with D possibly matching TRBD1 (5 bases). Germline V lookup: CDR1 SSHAT, CDR2 FNYEAQ (reference sequence). CDR3 size: 16 residues. Written as DNA, the CDR3 is TGTGCTAGCAGCTTAGCCCCAGGGTTGCTAACCGGGGAGCTGTTTTTT. Translated, it gives CASSLAPGLLTGELFF.